Listed here are 4 T cell receptor beta chains from one sample, sequenced in a study. MiXCR, run by TCRdb on the RT-PCR reads, gives a single entry per CDR3 protein. The table has approximately 720,000 distinct CDR3 sequences, over 12% seen once. Sequencing was done on a sample of memory CD4+ T cells from blood. These receptors originate from a female donor in good health, serving as a healthy control.

This clonotype showed up many times. The V and J genes are TRBV12-3 or TRBV12-4 and TRBJ2-7; possible D gene TRBD1, 5 bases. Deletions cut 6 bases from V and 1 base from J, with 16 bases between. This CDR3 is 15 amino acids long. The chain's CDR3 is CASRPGAGSSYEQYF. CDR3 DNA sequence: TGTGCCAGCAGACCTGGGGCAGGGTCGTCCTACGAGCAGTACTTC.

The chain couples TRBV18 to TRBJ2-7; D unclear. Trimming left V 2 bases short and J 6 bases short, with 8 bases between. The CDR3 is 12 amino acids. The germline gives CDR1 KGHSH, CDR2 LQKENI. The CDR3 DNA sequence: TGTGCCAGCTCACCATGGGCAGCCGAGCAGTACTTC. Its translation: CASSPWAAEQYF.

This clonotype was detected ten times or more. The chain employs TRBV10-2 and TRBJ2-7, with 7 bases that match TRBD1. The CDR3 loop spans 14 amino acids. The germline CDR1 and CDR2 sequences are WSHSY and SAAADI. J gave up 2 bases and V 6 bases, and 7 bases lay outside the gene matches. CDR3 sequence (DNA): TGCGCCAGCAGCACGACAGGGTTGACCTACGAGCAGTACTTC. Protein product: CASSTTGLTYEQYF.

This clonotype was observed at least ten times. One end of the junction does not line up with germline, which may come from a read error. V usage is TRBV10-3 and J usage is TRBJ1-1, with 10 bases matching TRBD1. CDR1 and CDR2 from the germline V gene are ENHRY and SYGVKD. The length of the CDR3 is 12 residues. This CDR3 reads CAIGTGDTEAFF. The CDR3 DNA reads TGTGCCATAGGGACAGGGGACACCGAAGCTTTCTTT.